Presented here are 11 T cell receptor beta chains from one specimen sequenced in a study of OX40 agonist ivuxolimab in advanced cancers. The table came from immunoSEQ multiplex PCR; TCRdb's copy has only in-frame clones and leaves some out. The sample contains tens of thousands of clones, approximately 94% of which appear only once. Material: CD4+ or CD8+ T cells sorted from blood, obtained in a trial of the OX40 agonist ivuxolimab. The receptors come from an adult with an advanced solid tumor such as melanoma, head and neck, liver or kidney cancer.

The V and J genes are TRBV5-4 and TRBJ2-5; D gene ambiguous. Trimming removed 3 bases at V and 1 base at J, with 1 base between. This CDR3 has 11 residues. Germline V lookup: CDR1 SGHNT, CDR2 YYREEE (reference sequence). As DNA, the CDR3 is TGTGCCAGCAGCTCCCAAGAGACCCAGTACTTC. Its translation: CASSSQETQYF. Together with reference TRBV5-4 and TRBJ2-5, the CDR3 gives the full variable domain: ETGVTQSPTHLIKTRGQQVTLRCSSQSGHNTVSWYQQALGQGPQFIFQYYREEENGRGNFPPRFSGLQFPNYSSELNVNALELDDSALYLCASSSQETQYFGPGTRLLVL.

CDR3 DNA sequence: TGTGCCAGCAGCCCCGGGACAGCCTCCTACAATGAGCAGTTCTTC. Amino acids: CASSPGTASYNEQFF. This chain links TRBV9 with TRBJ2-1, with 7 nucleotides matching TRBD1. Losses at the gene ends were 4 bases for V and 0 bases for J; bases not matched to a gene: 4. The CDR3 extends over 15 amino acids. Per germline, CDR1 SGDLS and CDR2 YYNGEE. Full variable domain (missing parts from reference TRBV9 and TRBJ2-1): DSGVTQTPKHLITATGQRVTLRCSPRSGDLSVYWYQQSLDQGLQFLIQYYNGEERAKGNILERFSAQQFPDLHSELNLSSLELGDSALYFCASSPGTASYNEQFFGPGTRLTVL.

This chain connects TRBV28 to TRBJ2-5, with TRBD1 as a possible D gene (6 bases). V lost 4 bases and J 5 bases, leaving 11 bases between the germline ends. The CDR3 has 13 amino acids. CDR1 and CDR2 from the germline V gene are MDHEN and SYDVKM. The CDR3 loop is CASSSRGQETQYF. The CDR3 DNA reads as TGTGCCAGCAGTTCCAGGGGTCAGGAGACCCAGTACTTC. Filled out from reference TRBV28 and TRBJ2-5, the complete variable domain reads DVKVTQSSRYLVKRTGEKVFLECVQDMDHENMFWYRQDPGLGLRLIYFSYDVKMKEKGDIPEGYSVSREKKERFSLILESASTNQTSMYLCASSSRGQETQYFGPGTRLLVL.

DNA for the CDR3: TGCGCCAGCTCACAAGGGCCAGGGGGAACTGAAGCTTTCTTT. This translates into CASSQGPGGTEAFF. The chain has TRBV4-1 and TRBJ1-1; 7 positions agree with TRBD1. This CDR3 is 14 amino acids long. The V gene's germline CDR1 is MGHRA and CDR2 YSYEKL. Germline trimming cut 8 bases from V and 5 bases from J; bases unmatched to any gene: 11.

The CDR3 region is CASSSGQSTNEKLFF. DNA for the CDR3: TGTGCCAGCAGCTCAGGACAATCAACTAATGAAAAACTGTTTTTT. V and J are TRBV7-3 and TRBJ1-4; tentative D call: TRBD1 (5 bases). Trimming took off 4 bases at V and 0 bases at J, with 9 bases between the two ends. Germline loops: CDR1 SGHTA, CDR2 FQGTGA. The CDR3 spans 15 residues.

V and J are TRBV27 and TRBJ2-2; perhaps D is TRBD1 or TRBD2 (5 bases each). With 6 bases removed from V and 7 bases from J, the gap between germline ends came to 15 bases. The CDR3 totals 14 residues. Germline assignment: CDR1 MNHEY and CDR2 SMNVEV (reference sequence). The CDR3 loop reads CASSRRGVRGELFF. The CDR3 DNA follows: TGTGCCAGCAGCCGACGAGGGGTTCGCGGGGAGCTGTTTTTT.

The chain couples TRBV7-6 to TRBJ2-7; D is ambiguous. Between the trimmed V and J ends, which lost 0 bases and 3 bases, there was a span of 15 bases. CDR1 is SGHVS, CDR2 FNYEAQ, per germline. The CDR3 loop spans 16 amino acids. CDR3 residues: CASSLANSPEFYEQYF. In DNA form, the CDR3 reads TGTGCCAGCAGCTTAGCGAACTCCCCAGAATTCTACGAGCAGTACTTC.

The chain joins TRBV4-1 to TRBJ2-1; D uncertain. The germline CDR1 and CDR2 sequences are MGHRA and YSYEKL. The CDR3 totals 15 residues. The germline V and J ends were trimmed by 2 bases and 8 bases, with 16 bases remaining between them. The CDR3 sequence is CASSQNGSPRDEQFF. The CDR3 coding sequence is TGCGCCAGCAGCCAAAACGGAAGCCCGAGAGATGAGCAGTTCTTC.

In its sample, this clone was seen once. The gene calls are TRBV27 and TRBJ1-1; D may be TRBD1 (5 bases). The CDR3 is 13 residues long. Germline V CDR1 and CDR2: MNHEY, SMNVEV (reference sequence). Trimming removed 6 bases from V and 4 bases from J, with 12 bases in between. The CDR3 loop reads CASSPGGVTEAFF. The CDR3 DNA reads TGTGCCAGCAGCCCCGGGGGGGTCACTGAAGCTTTCTTT.

The chain joins TRBV27 to TRBJ1-1; D unresolved. Trimming pared 3 bases from V and 1 base from J, leaving 9 bases between. The germline V gene encodes CDR1 MNHEY and CDR2 SMNVEV (reference sequence). The CDR3 is made up of 14 amino acids. CDR3 nucleotides: TGTGCCAGCAGTTTTTTATCGAGGAACACTGAAGCTTTCTTT. It is translated as CASSFLSRNTEAFF.

This rearrangement joins TRBV9 to TRBJ2-5, with D unclear. The DNA end is a closer match to TRBJ2-7, so the J assignment may be wrong. Germline V gene lookup returns CDR1 SGDLS and CDR2 YYNGEE. The CDR3 totals 13 residues. Here the CDR3 reads CASSVDGAYEQYF. The CDR3 DNA is TGTGCCAGCAGCGTAGACGGTGCCTACGAGCAGTACTTC.